A single sample gave rise to the 9 T cell receptor beta chains below, sequenced in a study of OX40 agonist ivuxolimab in advanced cancers. Method: immunoSEQ multiplex PCR; TCRdb's copy keeps in-frame clones and lacks some. Found here are around 110,000 clones, more than 85% of them singletons; the top ten hold roughly 1.1%. The starting material was CD4+ or CD8+ T cells sorted from blood, obtained in a trial of the OX40 agonist ivuxolimab. All receptors come from an adult with an advanced solid tumor such as melanoma, head and neck, liver or kidney cancer.

This chain links TRBV28 with TRBJ2-1; D is ambiguous. The CDR3 runs 13 residues. Between the trimmed V and J ends, which lost 2 bases and 6 bases, there was a span of 8 bases. The germline CDR1 and CDR2 sequences are MDHEN and SYDVKM. CDR3 nucleotides: TGTGCCAGCAGTTTACTAGTCCGCAATGAGCAGTTCTTC. This translates into CASSLLVRNEQFF. Based on the CDR3 plus reference TRBV28 and TRBJ2-1, the full variable domain is DVKVTQSSRYLVKRTGEKVFLECVQDMDHENMFWYRQDPGLGLRLIYFSYDVKMKEKGDIPEGYSVSREKKERFSLILESASTNQTSMYLCASSLLVRNEQFFGPGTRLTVL.

The chain recombines TRBV18 with TRBJ2-7, with 7 positions matching TRBD1. With V trimmed by 0 bases and J by 1 base, 0 bases remained unmatched. From germline, CDR1 is KGHSH and CDR2 LQKENI. The CDR3 runs 14 residues. The CDR3 DNA reads as TGTGCCAGCTCACCACCGACAGGGTCCTACGAGCAGTACTTC. Protein product: CASSPPTGSYEQYF.

The chain is built from TRBV5-4 and TRBJ2-5; TRBD1 is a possible D gene (6 bases). The CDR3 is made up of 13 amino acids. Germline lookup yields CDR1 SGHNT and CDR2 YYREEE (reference sequence). The V end was cut by 0 bases, the J end by 5 bases, with 8 bases between. The CDR3 DNA follows: TGTGCCAGCAGCTTGGTGGGGGCTGAGACCCAGTACTTC. Its protein product is CASSLVGAETQYF.

This chain links TRBV28 with TRBJ2-7; possible D gene TRBD1, 5 bases. Germline V gives CDR1 MDHEN, CDR2 SYDVKM. The ends were cut back, 8 bases at V and 0 bases at J, with 8 bases in the middle. There are 12 residues in the CDR3. CDR3 region: CASSTGSYEQYF. The CDR3 DNA follows: TGTGCCAGCTCCACAGGCTCCTACGAGCAGTACTTC.

The V gene is TRBV4-3, the J gene TRBJ1-2, with TRBD1 identical over 10 bases. V gave up 3 bases and J gave up 8 bases; unmatched junction bases: 12. The CDR3 is 16 amino acids. CDR1 is LGHNA and CDR2 is YSLEER in the germline V gene. CDR3 sequence: CASSHLNSGTGAGYTF. CDR3 coding DNA: TGCGCCAGCAGCCACCTAAATTCCGGGACAGGGGCCGGCTACACCTTC.

This clone came up once. V is TRBV5-1 and J is TRBJ2-7, with 9 bases lining up with TRBD1. Trimming at V came to 0 bases and at J to 5 bases, leaving 6 bases not matched to a gene. Germline assignment: CDR1 SGHRS and CDR2 YFSETQ. The CDR3 totals 15 residues. The CDR3 reads CASSLGGTGQNEQYF. In DNA form, the CDR3 reads TGCGCCAGCAGCTTGGGAGGGACAGGGCAAAACGAGCAGTACTTC.

The V and J genes are TRBV5-1 and TRBJ2-1; D tentatively reads TRBD1 or TRBD2 (5 bases each). The germline gives CDR1 SGHRS, CDR2 YFSETQ. The CDR3 runs to 16 residues. Trimming took off 0 bases at V and 5 bases at J, with 15 bases between the two ends. The CDR3 sequence is CASSLEGRWGNNEQFF. DNA for the CDR3: TGCGCCAGCAGCTTGGAGGGTCGTTGGGGGAACAATGAGCAGTTCTTC.

The V and J genes are TRBV6-5 and TRBJ2-2; D remains ambiguous. V shed 4 bases and J shed 4 bases, with 7 bases lying between them. There are 13 residues in the CDR3. Germline V gene sequence: CDR1 MNHEY, CDR2 SVGAGI. CDR3 residues: CASSSRSTGELFF. The CDR3 DNA is TGTGCCAGCAGTTCCCGTAGCACCGGGGAGCTGTTTTTT.

CDR3 protein: CASSIKGGATYEQYF. CDR3 coding DNA: TGTGCCAGTAGTATAAAAGGGGGGGCCACCTACGAGCAGTACTTC. The chain has TRBV19 and TRBJ2-7; TRBD2 might be the D (7 bases). The germline V gene encodes CDR1 LNHDA and CDR2 SQIVND (reference sequence). Trimming removed 2 bases from V and 2 bases from J, with 13 bases in between. The CDR3 loop spans 15 amino acids.